The 12 T cell receptor beta chains presented below share a single source sample, sequenced in a study of cytotoxic CD8 clonotypes in ibrutinib-treated CLL. The assay was immunoSEQ multiplex PCR, and TCRdb's table has in-frame clones only and misses some. Of tens of thousands of clones in the sample, approximately 86% are singletons; the top ten hold less than 6.5%. Sequencing used PBMCs, obtained before ibrutinib treatment. Every receptor here comes from a human donor with chronic lymphocytic leukemia.

The chain carries TRBV7-9 and TRBJ2-7, with D possibly called TRBD1 or TRBD2 (5 bases each). The ends were cut back, 4 bases at V and 1 base at J, with 14 bases in the middle. Germline V gene sequence: CDR1 SEHNR, CDR2 FQNEAQ (reference sequence). CDR3 length: 15 residues. CDR3 sequence: CASSSSGTVSYEQYF. The CDR3, as DNA: TGTGCCAGCAGCTCGTCCGGGACGGTTTCCTACGAGCAGTACTTC.

The chain links TRBV10-3 to TRBJ2-7; D is unresolved. V lost 4 bases and J 5 bases, leaving 9 bases between the germline ends. Per germline, CDR1 ENHRY and CDR2 SYGVKD. The CDR3 extends over 12 amino acids. CDR3 region: CAISGAENEQYF. The CDR3 DNA reads TGTGCCATCAGTGGGGCTGAGAACGAGCAGTACTTC.

This chain connects TRBV2 to TRBJ2-1, with a possible D match to TRBD2 (6 bases). Germline V gene lookup returns CDR1 SNHLY and CDR2 FYNNEI. Trimming removed 5 bases at V and 9 bases at J, with 11 bases between. This CDR3 has 12 residues. CDR3 nucleotides: TGTGCCAGCAGTTTTATGGGGGGTGAGCAGTTCTTC. This translates into CASSFMGGEQFF.

The chain carries TRBV27 and TRBJ2-1, with D hard to call. Deletions cut 6 bases from V and 9 bases from J, with 12 bases between. Germline CDR1 reads MNHEY; CDR2 reads SMNVEV (reference sequence). This CDR3 spans 12 amino acids. The CDR3, as DNA: TGTGCCAGCAGCCTCAGATTTGGTGAGCAGTTCTTC. Its translation: CASSLRFGEQFF.

J is TRBJ1-4 and V is TRBV5-1, with D possibly matching TRBD1 (6 bases). The germline gives CDR1 SGHRS, CDR2 YFSETQ. Trimming cost V 1 base and J 6 bases, with 16 bases left between them. The CDR3 contains 16 residues. This CDR3 reads CASSLTTGHPHEKLFF. CDR3 nucleotide sequence: TGCGCCAGCAGCTTGACGACGGGACATCCTCATGAAAAACTGTTTTTT.

This clone was observed a single time. The rearrangement links TRBV6-5 to TRBJ1-1, with D unresolved. Germline V gene sequence: CDR1 MNHEY, CDR2 SVGAGI. V was pared by 7 bases and J by 1 base, with 4 bases between. The length of the CDR3 is 11 residues. The CDR3 DNA is TGTGCCAGCAACCGGAACACTGAAGCTTTCTTT. As protein: CASNRNTEAFF.

This clone was seen more than once but under ten times. This chain uses TRBV6-6 with TRBJ1-5, with 8 bases matching TRBD1. Germline-derived CDR1 and CDR2 are MNHNY and SVGAGI (reference sequence). Trimming at V came to 5 bases and at J to 6 bases, leaving 12 bases not matched to a gene. The length of the CDR3 is 16 residues. The CDR3 DNA follows: TGTGCCAGCAGTCCTTACCGGGACAGGTCTTTTCAGCCCCAGCATTTT. Translating it yields CASSPYRDRSFQPQHF.

This clone was picked up one time. The chain is built from TRBV30 and TRBJ1-1, with TRBD1 as a possible D gene (5 bases). Trimming took 4 bases from V and 0 from J, leaving 12 bases between them. The CDR3 runs 14 residues. Germline V CDR1 and CDR2: GTSNPN, SVGIG (reference sequence). The CDR3 nucleotides are TGTGCCTGGAAGTCGGTCAGGGTGAACACTGAAGCTTTCTTT. This translates into CAWKSVRVNTEAFF.

This clone was observed a single time. The CDR3 loop is CAWSVRSVGDPNYGYTF. For the CDR3, the DNA is TGTGCCTGGAGTGTACGCAGCGTGGGGGACCCTAACTATGGCTACACCTTC. The V call is TRBV30, the J call TRBJ1-2; D is possibly TRBD1 (5 bases). Trimming took 0 bases from V and 0 from J, leaving 17 bases between them. Per germline, CDR1 GTSNPN and CDR2 SVGIG (reference sequence). The CDR3 length is 17 residues.

V and J are TRBV2 and TRBJ2-1; a weak D match, TRBD2 (6 bases). CDR1 is SNHLY, CDR2 FYNNEI, per germline. V was pared by 2 bases and J by 4 bases, with 18 bases between. This CDR3 contains 17 residues. In nucleotides, the CDR3 is TGTGCCAGCAGTGAACCTCTTGGGCGGGAACCATACAATGAGCAGTTCTTC. The encoded protein is CASSEPLGREPYNEQFF. Complete variable domain (other parts from reference TRBV2 and TRBJ2-1): EPEVTQTPSHQVTQMGQEVILRCVPISNHLYFYWYRQILGQKVEFLVSFYNNEISEKSEIFDDQFSVERPDGSNFTLKIRSTKLEDSAMYFCASSEPLGREPYNEQFFGPGTRLTVL.

The rearrangement uses TRBV15 and TRBJ2-3; 11 bases align to TRBD2. Germline values: CDR1 LNHNV, CDR2 YYDKDF (reference sequence). V gave up 3 bases and J gave up 0 bases; unmatched junction bases: 8. This CDR3 is built from 18 residues. This CDR3 reads CATSSPLGLAESTDTQYF. CDR3 DNA: TGTGCCACCAGCAGCCCCCTGGGACTAGCGGAAAGCACAGATACGCAGTATTTT.

The J gene is TRBJ2-3, the V gene TRBV11-3; D not certain. The CDR3 is made up of 12 amino acids. Germline V gene lookup returns CDR1 SGHNT and CDR2 YENEEA. V was shortened by 4 bases and J by 3 bases, with 5 bases between the two germline ends. The CDR3: CASSSGTDTQYF. The DNA for the CDR3 is TGTGCCAGCAGCTCCGGTACAGATACGCAGTATTTT. The full variable domain, rest sourced from reference TRBV11-3 and TRBJ2-3, is EAGVVQSPRYKIIEKKQPVAFWCNPISGHNTLYWYLQNLGQGPELLIRYENEEAVDDSQLPKDRFSAERLKGVDSTLKIQPAELGDSAVYLCASSSGTDTQYFGPGTRLTVL.